The clone carrying this T cell receptor (beta chain) was counted ten times or more. The TCRbeta library was prepared with unique molecular identifiers. TCRdb re-derived calls from the PCR reads in MiXCR, one entry per CDR3 protein. The sample lists about 400,000 distinct CDR3 sequences, about 20% occurring once. The entry originates in a study of T-cell reconstitution after alpha-beta-depleted transplantation in children. V lost 5 bases and J 1 base, leaving 12 bases between the germline ends. This CDR3 comprises 14 residues. This TCR came from a human donor who donated a stem cell graft to a child with acute myeloid leukemia. The source was PBMCs from the stem cell graft donor, collected from the stem cell graft. The chain employs TRBV12-3 or TRBV12-4 and TRBJ2-7; D is perhaps TRBD1 (5 bases). The CDR3 nucleotides read TGTGCCAGCAGTCCCGGACACGCTTCCTACGAGCAGTACTTC. It specifies CASSPGHASYEQYF.